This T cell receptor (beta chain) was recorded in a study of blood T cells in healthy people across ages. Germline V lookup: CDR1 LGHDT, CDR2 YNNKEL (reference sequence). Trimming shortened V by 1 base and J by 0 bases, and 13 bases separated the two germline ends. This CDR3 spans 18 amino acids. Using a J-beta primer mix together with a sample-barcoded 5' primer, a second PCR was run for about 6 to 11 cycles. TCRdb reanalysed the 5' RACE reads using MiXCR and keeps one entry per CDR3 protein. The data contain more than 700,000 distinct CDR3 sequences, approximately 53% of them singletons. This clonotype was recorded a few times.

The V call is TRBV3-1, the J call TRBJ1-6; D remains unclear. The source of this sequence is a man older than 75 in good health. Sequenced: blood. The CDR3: CASSQVPAISSYNSPLHF. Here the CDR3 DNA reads TGTGCCAGCAGCCAAGTTCCGGCAATAAGCTCCTATAATTCACCCCTCCACTTT.